This T cell receptor beta chain was recorded in a study of cytomegalovirus exposure and HLA in healthy donors. General study results and limits: Most sequenced TCRs were rare (though some public TCRs occurred in many donors). A later analysis showed that HLA-associated TCR beta chains had undergone more clonal expansion than equally common others. It was taken for granted in presence/absence analyses that sequencing depth across donors was roughly uniform.

Primers for the PCR totalled 60 Vbeta and 13 Jbeta. Clones were sequenced by immunoSEQ multiplex PCR, and TCRdb holds only the in-frame ones, with some missing. The sample includes 120,000 to 150,000 clones, more than 65% of them seen just once. With respect to this clone: The antigen is undetermined.

V shed 4 bases and J 7 bases; nucleotides not matched to a gene: 10. CDR3 size: 15 residues. Germline CDR1 reads MNHNS; CDR2 reads SASEGT. Sequenced: PBMCs. The chain employs TRBV6-1 and TRBJ1-5, with 7 bases identical to TRBD1. The source is a woman between 25 and 40 years old in good health and CMV-seronegative. CDR3 protein: CASSVNRQGSQPQHF. CDR3 bases: TGTGCCAGCAGTGTGAATCGACAGGGAAGCCAGCCCCAGCATTTT.